The clone carrying this T cell receptor (beta chain) was detected ten times or more. Germline loops: CDR1 SGHTA, CDR2 FQGTGA. The CDR3 length is 15 residues. Trimming removed 4 bases at V and 5 bases at J, with 17 bases between. MiXCR, applied by TCRdb to the 5' RACE reads, yields one record per CDR3 protein. The profile shows 74,000 or so distinct CDR3 sequences, approximately 10% of them singletons. These data come from a study of neurological immune-mediated disorders. The source of this sequence is a man aged 50 to 59 in good health. The material sequenced was PBMCs. The chain is built from TRBV7-3 and TRBJ2-5; D might be TRBD1 or TRBD2, each matching 5 bases. DNA of the CDR3: TGTGCCAGCAGCTCCGGGACGGTGGCCGGCGAGACCCAGTACTTC. Amino acids: CASSSGTVAGETQYF. The full variable domain, in which reference TRBV7-3 and TRBJ2-5 provide the parts outside the CDR3, is GAGVSQTPSNKVTEKGKYVELRCDPISGHTALYWYRQSLGQGPEFLIYFQGTGAADDSGLPNDRFFAVRPEGSVSTLKIQRTERGDSAVYLCASSSGTVAGETQYFGPGTRLLVL.